What follows are 12 T cell receptor beta chains derived from one specimen sequenced in a study of OX40 agonist ivuxolimab in advanced cancers. Assay used: immunoSEQ multiplex PCR; TCRdb lists only in-frame clones, some missing. The sample includes around 80,000 clones, roughly nine tenths of them seen just once. The sample here was CD4+ or CD8+ T cells sorted from blood, taken in a trial of the OX40 agonist ivuxolimab. The receptors here all came from an adult with an advanced solid tumor such as melanoma, head and neck, liver or kidney cancer.

V usage is TRBV11-1 and J usage is TRBJ1-3; D not certain. The V gene lost 8 bases and the J gene lost 2 bases, with 10 bases spanning the gap. The CDR3 runs 13 residues. Germline loops: CDR1 SGHAT, CDR2 FQDESV (reference sequence). The CDR3 region is CASGRTTGNTIYF. The CDR3 coding sequence is TGTGCCAGCGGCCGCACAACTGGAAACACCATATATTTT.

V is TRBV9 and J is TRBJ1-2; 7 bases agree with TRBD1. V dropped 1 base and J dropped 4; count of bases not matched to a gene: 4. CDR3 length: 14 residues. CDR1 is SGDLS, CDR2 YYNGEE, per germline. This CDR3 is CASSVSDRTYGYTF. As DNA, the CDR3 is TGTGCCAGCAGCGTATCGGACAGGACCTATGGCTACACCTTC.

The rearrangement links TRBV6-1 to TRBJ1-3; a weak D match, TRBD1 (5 bases). The CDR3 contains 16 residues. Germline V gene lookup returns CDR1 MNHNS and CDR2 SASEGT. V gave up 4 bases and J gave up 0 bases, with 13 bases separating them. The CDR3 DNA is TGTGCCAGCAGTGTAAGGGGAGAGGGCTCTGGAAACACCATATATTTT. Its protein product is CASSVRGEGSGNTIYF.

The chain carries TRBV5-6 and TRBJ2-7; 9 nucleotides line up with TRBD1. J lost 5 bases, V lost 4 bases, and 10 bases had no gene match. The CDR3 is 15 amino acids. CDR1 and CDR2 (germline): SGHDT, YYEEEE. The CDR3, as DNA: TGTGCCAGCAGCCCCGGACAGGGGAAAGTGAACGAGCAGTACTTC. Translation: CASSPGQGKVNEQYF.

This rearrangement joins TRBV6-1 to TRBJ1-5, with 9 bases that match TRBD1. J was trimmed by 7 bases and V by 4 bases; bases with no gene match: 11. The germline V gene encodes CDR1 MNHNS and CDR2 SASEGT. CDR3 length: 16 residues. CDR3 sequence: CASSVSTGGSKQPQHF. The CDR3 DNA reads as TGTGCCAGCAGTGTAAGCACAGGGGGCTCGAAGCAGCCCCAGCATTTT.

This sequence joins TRBV6-1 and TRBJ1-3; D possibly corresponds to TRBD1 (6 bases). Trimming left V 6 bases short and J 1 base short, with 10 bases between. The germline gives CDR1 MNHNS, CDR2 SASEGT. This CDR3 is built from 14 residues. The CDR3 is CASRGTQSGNTIYF. DNA for the CDR3: TGTGCCAGCAGGGGGACACAGTCTGGAAACACCATATATTTT.

CDR3: CASSKAGVRTPLHF. CDR3 nucleotides: TGTGCCAGTAGTAAGGCAGGGGTTAGGACACCCCTCCACTTT. The rearrangement uses TRBV19 and TRBJ1-6, with TRBD1 as a possible D gene (6 bases). CDR1 is LNHDA, CDR2 SQIVND, per germline (reference sequence). V was pared by 4 bases and J by 11 bases, with 15 bases between. The CDR3 runs to 14 residues.

J is TRBJ2-3 and V is TRBV7-9, with 8 positions matching TRBD2. Germline V gene lookup returns CDR1 SEHNR and CDR2 FQNEAQ (reference sequence). J gave up 3 bases and V 2 bases, and 4 bases lay outside the gene matches. This CDR3 region has 15 residues. CDR3 region: CASSLLAGWTDTQYF. As DNA, the CDR3 is TGTGCCAGCAGCTTATTAGCGGGGTGGACAGATACGCAGTATTTT.

This clone has a single count. This chain connects TRBV11-2 to TRBJ2-5; 12 bases align to TRBD2. Trimming took 4 bases from V and 5 from J; bases not matched to a gene: 11. CDR1 and CDR2 (germline): SGHAT, FQNNGV. The CDR3 loop spans 17 amino acids. The CDR3 DNA follows: TGTGCCAGCAGCTCCCGGGCTAGCGGGGGGGCGGGGGAGACCCAGTACTTC. Translated: CASSSRASGGAGETQYF. Full variable domain (outside the CDR3, taken from reference TRBV11-2 and TRBJ2-5): EAGVAQSPRYKIIEKRQSVAFWCNPISGHATLYWYQQILGQGPKLLIQFQNNGVVDDSQLPKDRFSAERLKGVDSTLKIQPAKLEDSAVYLCASSSRASGGAGETQYFGPGTRLLVL.

This chain uses TRBV5-6 with TRBJ1-2, with D possibly TRBD1 on 5 matching bases. V lost 4 bases and J lost 0, with 13 bases in between. The CDR3 loop spans 15 amino acids. Per germline, CDR1 SGHDT and CDR2 YYEEEE. The CDR3: CASSRRDLANYGYTF. The DNA of the CDR3 is TGTGCCAGCAGCCGTAGGGACCTAGCTAACTATGGCTACACCTTC.

V is TRBV5-6 and J is TRBJ2-1; 8 bases fit TRBD2. Germline loops: CDR1 SGHDT, CDR2 YYEEEE. The CDR3 runs to 18 residues. V gave up 4 bases and J gave up 4 bases; unmatched junction bases: 16. CDR3 DNA: TGTGCCAGCAGCCACTTAGCGGGATGGAAGACCTTGTACAATGAGCAGTTCTTC. Protein sequence: CASSHLAGWKTLYNEQFF.

V is TRBV5-6 and J is TRBJ2-1, with 9 bases aligning to TRBD2. V lost 2 bases and J lost 0; bases outside the gene matches: 3. This CDR3 is 16 amino acids long. Per the germline V gene, CDR1 is SGHDT and CDR2 is YYEEEE. The CDR3 loop is CASSFSGGISYNEQFF. The CDR3 nucleotides are TGTGCCAGCAGCTTTAGCGGGGGTATCTCCTACAATGAGCAGTTCTTC.